This T cell receptor (beta chain) was captured by sequencing in a study of shared clonotypes between healthy human individuals. Across the whole study: The cohort comprised a couple of women and a few men. Their ages spanned 18 to 49 years. Each donor's CD8 memory used one plate, CD8 naive two, each CD4 subset three.

The study's findings and limits: It was observed that about 5% of naive CD4 clonotypes were shared across a handful of donors.

The donors, healthy adults who were HIV-negative, had experienced no recent acute infections or vaccinations. Points on this clone: What it recognizes is unknown.

Clones were sequenced by immunoSEQ multiplex PCR, and TCRdb holds only the in-frame ones, with some missing. Of over a million clones listed, 75% to 80% are singletons. The receptor was isolated from a man aged 18-30 years in good health. Some clones in this sample may be carry-over from other donors' samples. Sample: memory CD4+ T cells from PBMCs. Subset of the sample: CD45RA-negative fraction.

CDR3 region: CASSPVAVSYEQYF. The CDR3 nucleotides read TGTGCCAGCAGCCCAGTCGCGGTCTCCTACGAGCAGTACTTC. V usage is TRBV7-9 and J usage is TRBJ2-7; D is unclear. V was shortened by 5 bases and J by 0 bases, with 11 bases between the two germline ends. This CDR3 region has 14 residues. CDR1 and CDR2 from the germline V gene are SEHNR and FQNEAQ (reference sequence).